Following are 22 T cell receptor beta chains from one sample sequenced in a study of cytomegalovirus exposure and HLA in healthy donors. The PCR employed 60 Vbeta primers together with 13 Jbeta primers. TCRdb's copy holds only in-frame clones and misses some; the assay was immunoSEQ multiplex PCR. This table has roughly 120,000 clones, approximately 80% appearing once. Sequenced material: PBMCs. These receptors were taken from a man aged 50 or older in good health and CMV-seronegative.

This chain connects TRBV19 to TRBJ1-2, with D possibly being TRBD1 (6 bases). The germline CDR1 and CDR2 sequences are LNHDA and SQIVND (reference sequence). This CDR3 has 12 amino acids. Trimming stripped 1 base from V and 14 bases from J, with 14 bases between. In DNA form, the CDR3 reads TGTGCCAGTAGTATAGCACAGGGACCGCAGACCTTC. The encoded protein is CASSIAQGPQTF.

The genes are TRBV30 and TRBJ1-2; 7 bases agree with TRBD1. The CDR3 totals 13 residues. Germline loops: CDR1 GTSNPN, CDR2 SVGIG (reference sequence). The J segment lost 6 bases and the V segment lost 0 bases, leaving 4 bases of the junction unmatched. The CDR3 coding sequence is TGTGCCTGGAGTGTTCGAGGGGGCCATGGCTACACCTTC. Protein: CAWSVRGGHGYTF.

The chain uses TRBV18 and TRBJ1-5; 8 bases are a match to TRBD1. In germline, CDR1 is KGHSH, CDR2 LQKENI. The ends lost 6 bases at V and 0 bases at J; junction bases unmatched: 13. This CDR3 is 18 amino acids long. The CDR3 reads CASSPDRGGDLSNQPQHF. The CDR3 DNA is TGTGCCAGCTCCCCAGACAGGGGCGGGGACCTTAGCAATCAGCCCCAGCATTTT. Full variable domain (remainder filled in from reference TRBV18 and TRBJ1-5): NAGVMQNPRHLVRRRGQEARLRCSPMKGHSHVYWYRQLPEEGLKFMVYLQKENIIDESGMPKERFSAEFPKEGPSILRIQQVVRGDSAAYFCASSPDRGGDLSNQPQHFGDGTRLSIL.

The chain joins TRBV28 to TRBJ2-7; 9 bases align to TRBD1. V trimming: 7 bases; J trimming: 2 bases; junction bases outside the gene matches: 9. The length of the CDR3 is 15 residues. The V gene's germline CDR1 is MDHEN and CDR2 SYDVKM. CDR3 loop: CASNLEGQGTYEQYF. The CDR3 nucleotides read TGTGCCAGCAACCTCGAGGGACAGGGTACCTACGAGCAGTACTTC.

The table lists this clone with a count of one. The J gene is TRBJ1-2, the V gene TRBV7-9; D unclear. Germline V gives CDR1 SEHNR, CDR2 FQNEAQ (reference sequence). V gave up 2 bases and J gave up 1 base, with 5 bases separating them. There are 13 residues in the CDR3. In DNA form, the CDR3 reads TGTGCCAGCAGCTTAACAGTTAACTATGGCTACACCTTC. It encodes CASSLTVNYGYTF.

The V call is TRBV7-6, the J call TRBJ2-2; 7 bases line up with TRBD1. Germline CDR1 and CDR2: SGHVS and FNYEAQ. This CDR3 is 15 amino acids long. Losses at the gene ends were 5 bases for V and 3 bases for J; bases not matched to a gene: 6. CDR3 nucleotides: TGTGCCAGCAGCATAGACAGGGCGGACACCGGGGAGCTGTTTTTT. This translates into CASSIDRADTGELFF.

The genes are TRBV6-5 and TRBJ2-1, with D maybe TRBD2 (5 bases). V was trimmed by 6 bases and J by 3 bases, leaving 6 bases between them. The CDR3 totals 12 residues. Germline V gene sequence: CDR1 MNHEY, CDR2 SVGAGI. This CDR3 reads CASSRDYNEQFF. CDR3 bases: TGTGCCAGCAGCCGGGACTACAATGAGCAGTTCTTC.

The rearrangement joins TRBV20-1 to TRBJ1-4; the match to TRBD1 covers 7 bases. Trimming removed 6 bases from V and 11 bases from J; junction bases left unmatched: 6. The germline gives CDR1 DFQATT, CDR2 SNEGSKA (reference sequence). The CDR3 length is 11 residues. The CDR3 nucleotides are TGCAGTGCGCCGACAGGGAACAAACTGTTTTTT. Its protein is CSAPTGNKLFF.

This clone was seen a few times. The V and J genes are TRBV9 and TRBJ1-3; weak D call: TRBD1 (5 bases). Trimming removed 4 bases from V and 4 bases from J, with 12 bases in between. CDR1 and CDR2 (germline): SGDLS, YYNGEE. The CDR3 has 14 amino acids. In DNA form, the CDR3 reads TGTGCCAGCAGCATTGGGGGGTCAGGAAACACCATATATTTT. Translation: CASSIGGSGNTIYF.

The genes are TRBV5-4 and TRBJ2-7, with D perhaps TRBD2 (6 bases). The CDR3 consists of 17 residues. Germline loops: CDR1 SGHNT, CDR2 YYREEE (reference sequence). Trimming removed 4 bases from V and 0 bases from J, with 20 bases in between. In nucleotides, the CDR3 is TGTGCCAGCAGCCGGGACTTTAATCCGTTATCCTCCTACGAGCAGTACTTC. It codes for CASSRDFNPLSSYEQYF.

The chain combines TRBV4-2 with TRBJ2-7; a possible D gene is TRBD1 (5 bases). The CDR3 runs 16 residues. The V end lost 2 bases, the J end lost 0 bases, and 14 bases lay between the germline ends. Germline CDR1 and CDR2: LGHNA and YNFKEQ. The chain's CDR3 is CASSQQGGASSYEQYF. DNA for the CDR3: TGTGCCAGCAGCCAACAAGGTGGGGCCAGCTCCTACGAGCAGTACTTC.

The chain has TRBV30 and TRBJ2-2; D might be TRBD1 (5 bases). V lost 1 base and J 4 bases, leaving 16 bases between the germline ends. The CDR3 contains 16 residues. Germline loops: CDR1 GTSNPN, CDR2 SVGIG (reference sequence). CDR3 sequence reads: CAWSAGLTVRTGELFF. Here the CDR3 DNA reads TGTGCCTGGAGTGCAGGGTTGACAGTCCGCACCGGGGAGCTGTTTTTT.

With regard to this clone: Other nucleotide sequences from this sample produce the same CDR3. V usage is TRBV7-9 and J usage is TRBJ2-7, with 7 bases matching TRBD1. Trimming removed 1 base from V and 3 bases from J; junction bases left unmatched: 3. The CDR3 is made up of 14 amino acids. Germline CDR1 SEHNR, CDR2 FQNEAQ (reference sequence). The CDR3 reads CASSLVGDSYEQYF. The CDR3 nucleotides read TGTGCCAGCAGCTTAGTTGGGGACAGCTACGAGCAGTACTTC.

J is TRBJ1-1 and V is TRBV5-4; tentatively, D is TRBD1 (5 bases). The CDR3 length is 14 residues. From germline, CDR1 is SGHNT and CDR2 YYREEE (reference sequence). Trimming left V 2 bases short and J 0 bases short, with 8 bases between. The CDR3 is CASSFDSLNTEAFF. CDR3 DNA sequence: TGTGCCAGCAGCTTTGACAGCCTGAACACTGAAGCTTTCTTT.

This clone was observed a handful of times. The V call is TRBV4-3, the J call TRBJ2-7; D may be TRBD2 (6 bases). V lost 1 base to trimming and J lost 0 bases, with 13 bases between them. Per germline, CDR1 LGHNA and CDR2 YSLEER. This CDR3 comprises 16 residues. Written as DNA, the CDR3 is TGCGCCAGCAGCCAAGGGGCGGGGCGCAACTCCTACGAGCAGTACTTC. Protein product: CASSQGAGRNSYEQYF.

This clone has more than one count but fewer than ten. The chain links TRBV6-5 to TRBJ1-3, with D perhaps TRBD1 (5 bases). Trimming removed 4 bases from V and 2 bases from J, with 12 bases in between. Germline V gene data show CDR1 as MNHEY and CDR2 as SVGAGI. The CDR3 is made up of 15 amino acids. CDR3 region: CASSSDSWAGNTIYF. CDR3 DNA: TGTGCCAGCAGTTCCGACAGTTGGGCTGGAAACACCATATATTTT.

This chain uses TRBV5-6 with TRBJ2-7; TRBD1 aligns across 9 bases. V was pared by 0 bases and J by 6 bases, with 7 bases of the junction left unmatched. The germline V gene has CDR1 SGHDT and CDR2 YYEEEE. CDR3 length equals 15 residues. CDR3 amino acids: CASSLAWGTGCEQYF. CDR3 coding DNA: TGTGCCAGCAGCTTGGCCTGGGGGACAGGGTGCGAGCAGTACTTC.

The V call is TRBV6-1, the J call TRBJ2-5; tentative D call: TRBD1 (5 bases). The length of the CDR3 is 14 residues. Per germline, CDR1 MNHNS and CDR2 SASEGT. V lost 4 bases and J 0 bases, leaving 9 bases between the germline ends. The CDR3 DNA is TGTGCCAGCAGTGCAGACAGAAACCAAGAGACCCAGTACTTC. Residues: CASSADRNQETQYF.

This clone was observed a handful of times. This chain uses TRBV2 with TRBJ1-5; 8 bases fit TRBD1. The CDR3 has 14 amino acids. The J segment lost 4 bases and the V segment lost 6 bases, leaving 5 bases of the junction unmatched. CDR1 and CDR2 (germline): SNHLY, FYNNEI. CDR3 residues: CASRTGQANQPQHF. The CDR3 bases are TGTGCCAGCAGGACGGGACAGGCAAATCAGCCCCAGCATTTT.

The chain is built from TRBV18 and TRBJ1-4, with D perhaps TRBD1 (5 bases). Looked up from germline, CDR1 is KGHSH and CDR2 is LQKENI. The CDR3 runs to 16 residues. V was shortened by 1 base and J by 2 bases, with 11 bases between the two germline ends. CDR3 DNA sequence: TGTGCCAGCTCACCACGGGGCCCAGCTACTAATGAAAAACTGTTTTTT. It encodes CASSPRGPATNEKLFF.

The genes are TRBV11-3 and TRBJ2-1; possible D gene TRBD1, 7 bases. Trimming removed 0 bases from V and 5 bases from J, with 11 bases in between. The germline CDR1 and CDR2 sequences are SGHNT and YENEEA. The CDR3 contains 15 residues. The CDR3 DNA reads TGTGCCAGCAGCTTAGAAGGAGGGGGCAACAATGAGCAGTTCTTC. Residues: CASSLEGGGNNEQFF.

This chain joins TRBV9 and TRBJ2-5, with TRBD2 matching 8 bases. CDR1 is SGDLS and CDR2 is YYNGEE in the germline V gene. The CDR3 extends over 14 amino acids. After removal of 7 bases from V and 3 bases from J, the junction contained 8 bases not matched to a gene. CDR3 nucleotide sequence: TGTGCCAGCGGAAAAGCGGGAGCTGAAGAGACCCAGTACTTC. The encoded protein is CASGKAGAEETQYF.